This TCR beta chain originates from a study of T cells in Graves' hyperthyroidism and ophthalmopathy. The wider study: The authors collected peripheral blood at initial diagnosis, before any treatment.

Many counts were recorded for this clonotype. From RNA transcripts, TCR beta CDR3 regions were amplified. First-round RT-PCR of the TCR CDR3 relied on the HTBI primer set. TCRdb re-derived calls from the multiplex PCR reads in MiXCR, one entry per CDR3 protein. The sample consists of a few hundred thousand distinct CDR3 sequences, 13% of them appearing once. The CDR3 runs 15 residues. Germline CDR1 and CDR2: MDHEN and SYDVKM. Deletions cut 2 bases from V and 2 bases from J, with 13 bases between. Newly diagnosed patients aged 18 to 65 had hyperthyroidism of under 2 months' duration. This clonotype originated in a man younger than 45 with Graves' hyperthyroidism that later progressed to Graves' ophthalmopathy. This rearrangement joins TRBV28 to TRBJ2-7; D may be TRBD1 (6 bases). Sequenced material: blood. The CDR3 here is CASSLVTGSPYEQYF. CDR3 nucleotides: TGTGCCAGCAGTTTAGTAACAGGGAGTCCCTACGAGCAGTACTTC.